Each of the 10 T cell receptor beta chains below was sequenced from the same sample in a study of T cells in Graves' hyperthyroidism and ophthalmopathy. Amplification yielded TCR beta CDR3 regions, with RNA transcripts as the source. TCR CDR3 regions were first amplified by RT-PCR with HTBI primers. TCRdb re-analysed the multiplex PCR reads in MiXCR, keeping a single row per CDR3 protein. The repertoire holds 700,000 or so distinct CDR3 sequences, approximately 16% seen once, with about 8.4% in the top ten. Sequencing input: blood. These receptors came from a young man with Graves' hyperthyroidism.

The chain carries TRBV20-1 and TRBJ2-5, with TRBD1 identical over 7 bases. V shed 0 bases, J shed 2 bases, and the junction held 6 bases outside the gene matches. The CDR3 covers 15 residues. Germline V gene data show CDR1 as DFQATT and CDR2 as SNEGSKA (reference sequence). Here the CDR3 reads CSARDSGTAQETQYF. CDR3 coding DNA: TGCAGTGCTAGAGATTCGGGGACAGCTCAAGAGACCCAGTACTTC.

This clonotype appeared a single time. V usage is TRBV3-1 and J usage is TRBJ1-4, with D hard to call. Germline V lookup: CDR1 LGHDT, CDR2 YNNKEL (reference sequence). The CDR3 sequence is 11 residues long. Trimming cost V 3 bases and J 8 bases, with 4 bases left between them. The CDR3: CASSQDEKLFF. DNA of the CDR3: TGTGCCAGCAGCCAGGACGAAAAACTGTTTTTT.

Only a few counts were recorded for this clonotype. The chain joins TRBV4-1 to TRBJ2-7; 7 bases are shared with TRBD2. The trim removed 4 bases at V and 3 bases at J, leaving 9 bases unmatched. Per germline, CDR1 MGHRA and CDR2 YSYEKL. The CDR3 runs to 15 residues. CDR3 amino acids: CASSPHPTGGYEQYF. CDR3 coding DNA: TGCGCCAGCAGCCCCCACCCTACGGGGGGCTACGAGCAGTACTTC.

The rearrangement links TRBV14 to TRBJ2-1; no definite D call. Germline lookup yields CDR1 SGHDN and CDR2 FVKESK. The CDR3 extends over 13 amino acids. Trimming pared 1 base from V and 7 bases from J, leaving 8 bases between. This CDR3 is CASSQVSINEQFF. CDR3 bases: TGTGCCAGCAGCCAAGTATCCATTAATGAGCAGTTCTTC.

A few counts support this clonotype. V usage is TRBV19 and J usage is TRBJ2-5, with D perhaps assigned TRBD1 or TRBD2 (5 bases each). The CDR3 is 15 amino acids. Trimming took off 4 bases at V and 5 bases at J, with 17 bases between the two ends. Germline values: CDR1 LNHDA, CDR2 SQIVND (reference sequence). The CDR3 nucleotides read TGTGCCAGTAGTAAAAGGGGAGCCTGGAGGGAGACCCAGTACTTC. Amino acids: CASSKRGAWRETQYF.

In this sample, this clonotype turned up many times. The rearrangement joins TRBV11-3 to TRBJ2-3, with D possibly matching TRBD1 (5 bases). In germline, CDR1 is SGHNT, CDR2 YENEEA. This CDR3 is built from 12 residues. The V end was cut by 5 bases, the J end by 5 bases, with 8 bases between. CDR3 coding DNA: TGTGCCAGCAGCCACAGGAGAGATACGCAGTATTTT. It translates to CASSHRRDTQYF.

This clonotype was counted ten times or more. J is TRBJ2-7 and V is TRBV7-2, with 13 positions matching TRBD2. The CDR3 loop spans 15 amino acids. V lost 5 bases and J lost 2; bases outside the gene matches: 3. Germline values: CDR1 SGHTA, CDR2 FQGNSA. The CDR3 region has the DNA TGTGCCAGCAGCGCACTAGCGGGAGGGCCCTACGAGCAGTACTTC. This translates into CASSALAGGPYEQYF.

This clonotype has more than one count but fewer than ten. V is TRBV5-1 and J is TRBJ2-7; D is unclear. Germline assignment: CDR1 SGHRS and CDR2 YFSETQ. Between the trimmed V and J ends, which lost 5 bases and 6 bases, there was a span of 12 bases. This CDR3 is built from 12 residues. CDR3 sequence: CASRAQIGEQYF. Written as DNA, the CDR3 is TGCGCCAGCAGGGCTCAGATTGGCGAGCAGTACTTC.

The chain combines TRBV5-8 with TRBJ2-7, with 7 bases matching TRBD1. Losses at the gene ends were 4 bases for V and 2 bases for J; bases not matched to a gene: 9. This CDR3 is built from 15 residues. CDR1 and CDR2 from the germline V gene are SGHTS and YDEGEE. Written as DNA, the CDR3 is TGTGCCAGCAGCCTATCCGGGACAGCCGCCTACGAGCAGTACTTC. It encodes CASSLSGTAAYEQYF.

This chain connects TRBV20-1 to TRBJ2-1, with D maybe TRBD1 (6 bases). Looked up from germline, CDR1 is DFQATT and CDR2 is SNEGSKA (reference sequence). This CDR3 is 15 amino acids long. V was shortened by 3 bases and J by 0 bases, with 12 bases between the two germline ends. CDR3 sequence: CSARGHPSSYNEQFF. CDR3 sequence (DNA): TGCAGTGCTAGGGGACACCCGAGCTCCTACAATGAGCAGTTCTTC.